A selection of T cell receptor beta chains follows, all from one sample in a study of T cell responses to AZD1222 COVID-19 vaccine. The data were produced by immunoSEQ multiplex PCR, yet TCRdb's version contains in-frame clones alone and is incomplete. This table holds more than 85,000 clones, 87% found once. The sample was peripheral blood, taken on day 0 of AZD1222 vaccination. Every receptor here comes from an adult in good health. Both conserved end residues are part of each CDR3. D genes are given only for firm matches. The size field is filled for only some rows; it gives once, few, many or a size class.

>NA|TRBJ2-7|TRBV18|TRBD1
CASSPRVRGGPADEQYF
TGTGCCAGCTCACCTCGGGTCCGAGGGGGCCCTGCAGACGAGCAGTACTTC
>NA|TRBJ1-2|TRBV23-1|NA
CASAGNYGYTF
TGCGCCAGCGCAGGGAACTATGGCTACACCTTC
>NA|TRBJ2-3|TRBV19|TRBD2
CASSARLAGVPTDTQYF
TGTGCCAGTAGTGCCCGACTAGCGGGGGTTCCCACAGATACGCAGTATTTT
>NA|TRBJ2-7|TRBV28|NA
CASSTSSRDSPYEQYF
TGTGCCAGCAGTACATCCTCCAGGGACTCTCCCTACGAGCAGTACTTC
>NA|TRBJ2-1|TRBV11-3|NA
CASSLSRGSNEQFF
TGTGCCAGCAGCTTATCCAGAGGGAGCAATGAGCAGTTCTTC
>NA|TRBJ2-3|TRBV7-9|NA
CASSHRVSTDTQYF
TGTGCCAGCAGCCACAGGGTTAGCACAGATACGCAGTATTTT
>NA|TRBJ2-1|TRBV13|TRBD2
CASSERGGWGEQFF
TGTGCCAGCAGCGAGCGGGGAGGATGGGGTGAGCAGTTCTTC
>medium-sized|TRBJ2-2|TRBV28|TRBD2
CASSQTSASGELFF
TGTGCCAGCAGTCAAACTAGCGCCAGCGGGGAGCTGTTTTTT
>NA|TRBJ2-2|TRBV11-3|NA
CASSLSVFTGELFF
TGTGCCAGCAGCTTATCTGTGTTCACCGGGGAGCTGTTTTTT
>NA|TRBJ2-7|TRBV19|TRBD2
CASSRGGSYEQYF
TGTGCCAGTAGCCGGGGGGGCTCCTACGAGCAGTACTTC
>NA|TRBJ1-1|TRBV11-2|NA
CASSFGPGTLNTEAFF
TGTGCCAGCAGCTTTGGTCCCGGGACGTTGAACACTGAAGCTTTCTTT
>NA|TRBJ1-5|TRBV2|TRBD1
CASSPDRSIYQPQHF
TGTGCCAGCAGTCCGGACAGGTCGATCTATCAGCCCCAGCATTTT
>NA|TRBJ2-7|TRBV27|TRBD1
CASSPSGTGGDEQYF
TGTGCCAGCAGTCCGTCTGGGACAGGGGGAGACGAGCAGTACTTC
>NA|TRBJ1-3|TRBV28|NA
CASSLRFSGNTIYF
TGTGCCAGCAGTTTAAGATTCTCTGGAAACACCATATATTTT
>NA|TRBJ2-5|TRBV3-1/TRBV3-2|TRBD2
CASSQDPAGGGARETQYF
TGTGCCAGCAGCCAAGATCCGGCCGGCGGGGGGGCCAGGGAGACCCAGTACTTC
>NA|TRBJ1-5|TRBV28|TRBD1
CASSSGTGGRQPQHF
TGTGCCAGCAGCTCCGGGACAGGGGGACGACAGCCCCAGCATTTT
>NA|TRBJ1-1|TRBV28|NA
CASSLFPLLNTEAFF
TGTGCCAGCAGTTTATTCCCCCTCCTTAACACTGAAGCTTTCTTT
>NA|TRBJ1-1|TRBV12-3/TRBV12-4|NA
CASKMNLNTEAFF
TGTGCCAGCAAGATGAACCTAAACACTGAAGCTTTCTTT
>few|TRBJ1-4|TRBV6-5|NA
CASSYGGRVYEKLFF
TGTGCCAGCAGTTACGGGGGCAGGGTTTATGAAAAACTGTTTTTT
>few|TRBJ2-3|TRBV6-1|TRBD2
CASSEVLAGGRRTDTQYF
TGTGCCAGCAGTGAAGTTTTAGCGGGGGGGCGGCGGACAGATACGCAGTATTTT
>NA|TRBJ2-1|TRBV6-4|NA
CASSDSYGPYNEQFF
TGTGCCAGCAGTGACTCCTACGGGCCGTACAATGAGCAGTTCTTC
>NA|TRBJ2-2|TRBV7-2|NA
CASSFLTDSSGTGELFF
TGTGCCAGCAGCTTCCTTACAGACTCAAGCGGCACCGGGGAGCTGTTTTTT
>NA|TRBJ2-3|TRBV5-1|TRBD2
CASSLLSGRGTDTQYF
TGCGCCAGCAGCTTGCTTAGCGGGAGGGGTACAGATACGCAGTATTTT
>NA|TRBJ1-1|TRBV10-3|TRBD1
CAISRDRGSEAFF
TGTGCCATCAGTCGGGACAGGGGGTCTGAAGCTTTCTTT
>NA|TRBJ1-6|TRBV15|NA
CATSRDLGNNSPLHF
TGTGCCACCAGCAGAGATCTGGGGAATAATTCACCCCTCCACTTT
>once|TRBJ1-2|TRBV5-4|NA
CASSLDQGGGYGYTF
TGTGCCAGCAGCTTGGACCAGGGAGGAGGCTATGGCTACACCTTC
>once|TRBJ1-3|TRBV12-3/TRBV12-4|NA
CASSETGQNTIYF
TGTGCCAGCAGTGAGACAGGCCAAAACACCATATATTTT
>once|TRBJ2-1|TRBV28|TRBD2
CASSLATSGIYNEQFF
TGTGCCAGCAGTTTAGCAACTAGCGGAATCTACAATGAGCAGTTCTTC
>NA|TRBJ2-7|TRBV7-2|NA
CASSPPHSYEQYF
TGTGCCAGCAGCCCCCCCCACTCCTACGAGCAGTACTTC
>NA|TRBJ2-7|TRBV9|NA
CASSVVPGQTYEQYF
TGTGCCAGCAGCGTAGTACCAGGACAGACGTACGAGCAGTACTTC
>NA|TRBJ1-2|TRBV13|NA
CASSSRPRGHGYTF
TGTGCCAGCAGCTCCCGGCCACGCGGGCATGGCTACACCTTC
>NA|TRBJ1-1|TRBV5-5|NA
CASSRGTGSVRMNTEAFF
TGTGCCAGCAGCCGGGGAACAGGCAGTGTACGTATGAACACTGAAGCTTTCTTT
>once|TRBJ2-3|TRBV27|NA
CASSTQGADTQYF
TGTGCCAGCAGTACCCAAGGGGCAGATACGCAGTATTTT
>NA|TRBJ2-7|TRBV7-2|TRBD1
CASSLGPPGQGAYEQYF
TGTGCCAGCAGCTTAGGGCCTCCGGGACAGGGGGCCTACGAGCAGTACTTC
>once|TRBJ2-3|TRBV6-2/TRBV6-3|NA
CASSLGWDTQYF
TGTGCCAGCAGCCTAGGATGGGATACGCAGTATTTT
>once|TRBJ2-2|TRBV28|NA
CATMSSPWGGELFF
TGTGCCACAATGTCGTCGCCTTGGGGCGGGGAGCTGTTTTTT
>NA|TRBJ2-1|TRBV3-1/TRBV3-2|TRBD1
CASRRSDLGTGAYNEQFF
TGTGCCAGCAGGAGATCCGATCTCGGGACAGGGGCATACAATGAGCAGTTCTTC
>NA|TRBJ2-1|TRBV5-1|TRBD2
CASTFAGVKDNEQFF
TGCGCCAGCACTTTCGCGGGAGTGAAGGACAATGAGCAGTTCTTC
>NA|TRBJ2-3|TRBV28|TRBD2
CANQRGPTDTQYF
TGTGCCAACCAGCGGGGTCCCACAGATACGCAGTATTTT
>NA|TRBJ1-3|TRBV16|NA
CASSQSGGVGNTIYF
TGTGCCAGCAGCCAATCCGGAGGAGTGGGAAACACCATATATTTT
>NA|TRBJ1-2|TRBV19|TRBD1
CASSDPGTGGIGGYGYTF
TGTGCCAGTAGTGATCCTGGGACAGGGGGAATTGGAGGCTATGGCTACACCTTC
>NA|TRBJ1-4|TRBV19|NA
CASSILRQTATNEKLFF
TGTGCCAGTAGTATACTACGACAGACCGCAACTAATGAAAAACTGTTTTTT
>NA|TRBJ1-4|TRBV19|NA
CASNSPERGLDEKLFF
TGTGCCAGTAACTCCCCCGAGAGGGGATTGGATGAAAAACTGTTTTTT